This T cell receptor (beta chain) was captured by sequencing in a study of blood T cells in healthy people across ages. Combining a sample-barcoded 5' primer with a J-beta primer mix, a second PCR ran for roughly 7 to 12 cycles. MiXCR, run by TCRdb on the 5' RACE reads, gives a single entry per CDR3 protein. The table shows hundreds of thousands of distinct CDR3 sequences, with 58% occurring only once. Findings of the study overall: Diversity was higher, and naive CD4+ cells more numerous, in long-lived donors than in aged donors.

The CDR3 contains 14 residues. CDR1 is SGHRS, CDR2 YFSETQ, per germline. Turning to this clonotype: The target antigen is unknown. Compared with germline, one end of the junction differs, possibly owing to a read error.

Russia was home to the donors, healthy Caucasian individuals aged about 6 to 90. Sequenced sample: blood. This sequence originates from a man in his fifties or sixties in good health. The chain recombines TRBV5-1 with TRBJ2-3; D perhaps matches TRBD2 (6 bases). The CDR3 region has the DNA TGCGCCAGCAGCTTGGAAGATACGGGAGATATGCAGTATTTT. Its translation: CASSLEDTGDMQYF.